The source of this T cell receptor beta chain is a study of blood T cells in healthy people across ages. Isolation per sample recovered at least 7 million PBMCs. Trimming removed 5 bases from V and 4 bases from J; junction bases left unmatched: 15. Germline assignment: CDR1 SGHTA and CDR2 FQGNSA. The CDR3 is 17 residues long. A sample-barcoded 5' primer and a J-beta primer mix were used in a second PCR of roughly 7 to 11 cycles. With 12 random nucleotides, a template-switch adaptor tagged each individual cDNA molecule. TCRdb called the 5' RACE reads again in MiXCR, with one record for every CDR3 protein. This table holds under 800,000 distinct CDR3 sequences, roughly 45% found once.

The genes are TRBV7-2 and TRBJ2-3; 7 bases align to TRBD2. Material: blood. The sequence was collected from a woman aged 55-70 years in good health. CDR3 nucleotides: TGTGCCAGCAGCCCCCCTCTGGGAGGGCCGGTTGCAGATACGCAGTATTTT. This translates into CASSPPLGGPVADTQYF.